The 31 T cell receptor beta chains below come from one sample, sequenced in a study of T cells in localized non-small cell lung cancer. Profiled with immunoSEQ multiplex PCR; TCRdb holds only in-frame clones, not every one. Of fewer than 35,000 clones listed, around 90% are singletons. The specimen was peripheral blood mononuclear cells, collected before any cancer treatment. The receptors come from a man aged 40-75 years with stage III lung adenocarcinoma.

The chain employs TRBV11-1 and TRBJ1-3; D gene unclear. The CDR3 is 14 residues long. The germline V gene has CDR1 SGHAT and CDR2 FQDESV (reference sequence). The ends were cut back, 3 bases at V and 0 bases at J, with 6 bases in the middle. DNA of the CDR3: TGTGCCAGCAGCTTTGACTTCTCTGGAAACACCATATATTTT. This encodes CASSFDFSGNTIYF.

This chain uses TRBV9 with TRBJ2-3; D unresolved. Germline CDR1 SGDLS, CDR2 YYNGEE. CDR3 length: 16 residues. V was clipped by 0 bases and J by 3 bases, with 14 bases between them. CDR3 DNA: TGTGCCAGCAGCGTAGGGGCTATTGAGTTGACAGATACGCAGTATTTT. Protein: CASSVGAIELTDTQYF.

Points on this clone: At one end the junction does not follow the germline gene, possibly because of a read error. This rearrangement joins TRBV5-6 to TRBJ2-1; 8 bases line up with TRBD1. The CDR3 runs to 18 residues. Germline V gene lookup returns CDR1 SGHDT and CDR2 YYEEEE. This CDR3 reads CASSWERKDRVSSNEQFF. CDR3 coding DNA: TGTGCCAGCAGCTGGGAAAGAAAGGACAGGGTATCCTCCAATGAGCAGTTCTTC.

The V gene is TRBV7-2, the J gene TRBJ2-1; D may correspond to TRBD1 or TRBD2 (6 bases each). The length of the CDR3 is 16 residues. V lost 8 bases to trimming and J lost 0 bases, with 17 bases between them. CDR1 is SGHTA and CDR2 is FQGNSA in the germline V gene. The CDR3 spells CASRTRGAISYNEQFF. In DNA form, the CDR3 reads TGTGCCAGCCGTACGAGGGGGGCTATCTCCTACAATGAGCAGTTCTTC.

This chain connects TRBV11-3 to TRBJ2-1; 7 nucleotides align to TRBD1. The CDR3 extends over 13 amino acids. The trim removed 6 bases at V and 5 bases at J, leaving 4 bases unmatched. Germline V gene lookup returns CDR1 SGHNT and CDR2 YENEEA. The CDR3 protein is CASRHRGHNEQFF. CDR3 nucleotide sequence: TGTGCCAGCAGGCACAGGGGCCACAATGAGCAGTTCTTC. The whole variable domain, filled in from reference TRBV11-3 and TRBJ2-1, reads EAGVVQSPRYKIIEKKQPVAFWCNPISGHNTLYWYLQNLGQGPELLIRYENEEAVDDSQLPKDRFSAERLKGVDSTLKIQPAELGDSAVYLCASRHRGHNEQFFGPGTRLTVL.

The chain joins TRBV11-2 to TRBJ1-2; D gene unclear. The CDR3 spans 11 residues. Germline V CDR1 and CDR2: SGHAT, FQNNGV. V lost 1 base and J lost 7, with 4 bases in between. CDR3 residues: CASSLGFGYTF. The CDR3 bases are TGTGCCAGCAGCTTAGGATTTGGCTACACCTTC.

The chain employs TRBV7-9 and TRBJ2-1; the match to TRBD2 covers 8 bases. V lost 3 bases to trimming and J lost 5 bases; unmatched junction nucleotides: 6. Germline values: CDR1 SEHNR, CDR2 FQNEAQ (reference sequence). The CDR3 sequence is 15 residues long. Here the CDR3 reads CASSLKGGGNNEQFF. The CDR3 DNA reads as TGTGCCAGCAGCTTGAAGGGCGGGGGGAACAATGAGCAGTTCTTC.

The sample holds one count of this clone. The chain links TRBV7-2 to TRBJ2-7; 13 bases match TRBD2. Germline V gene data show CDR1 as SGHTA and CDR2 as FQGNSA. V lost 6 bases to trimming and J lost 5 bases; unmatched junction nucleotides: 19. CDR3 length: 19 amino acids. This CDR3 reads CASSTGPALLAGGPNEQYF. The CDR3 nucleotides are TGTGCCAGCAGTACTGGTCCGGCACTACTAGCGGGGGGGCCTAACGAGCAGTACTTC.

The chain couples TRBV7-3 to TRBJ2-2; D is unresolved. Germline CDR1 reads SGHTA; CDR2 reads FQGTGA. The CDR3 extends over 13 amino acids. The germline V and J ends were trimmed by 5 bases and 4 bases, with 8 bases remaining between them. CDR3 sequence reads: CASSQTRTGELFF. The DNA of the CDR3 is TGTGCCAGCAGCCAGACCCGCACCGGGGAGCTGTTTTTT.

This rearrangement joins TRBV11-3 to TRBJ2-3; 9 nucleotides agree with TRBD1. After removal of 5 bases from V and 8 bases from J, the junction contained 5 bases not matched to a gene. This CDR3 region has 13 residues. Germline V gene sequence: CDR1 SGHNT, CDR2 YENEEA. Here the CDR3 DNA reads TGTGCCAGCAGCACGCGACAGGGGGTTACGCAGTATTTT. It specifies CASSTRQGVTQYF.

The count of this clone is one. In DNA, the CDR3 is TGTGCCTGGAGTCCTGACATACAACTTATGAACACTGAAGCTTTCTTT. The encoded protein is CAWSPDIQLMNTEAFF. J is TRBJ1-1 and V is TRBV30; D gene unclear. This CDR3 is 16 amino acids long. Germline lookup yields CDR1 GTSNPN and CDR2 SVGIG (reference sequence). V shed 2 bases and J shed 0 bases, with 16 bases lying between them.

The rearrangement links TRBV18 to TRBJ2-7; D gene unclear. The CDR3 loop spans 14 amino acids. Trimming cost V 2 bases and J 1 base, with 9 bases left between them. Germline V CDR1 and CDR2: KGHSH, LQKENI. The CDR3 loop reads CASSPNEQSYEQYF. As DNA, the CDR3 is TGTGCCAGCTCACCAAACGAACAGTCCTACGAGCAGTACTTC.

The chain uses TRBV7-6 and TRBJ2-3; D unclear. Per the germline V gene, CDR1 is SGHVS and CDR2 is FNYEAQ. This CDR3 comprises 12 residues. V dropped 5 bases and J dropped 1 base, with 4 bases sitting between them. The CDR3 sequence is CASSPGTDTQYF. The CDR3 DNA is TGTGCCAGCAGCCCGGGCACAGATACGCAGTATTTT.

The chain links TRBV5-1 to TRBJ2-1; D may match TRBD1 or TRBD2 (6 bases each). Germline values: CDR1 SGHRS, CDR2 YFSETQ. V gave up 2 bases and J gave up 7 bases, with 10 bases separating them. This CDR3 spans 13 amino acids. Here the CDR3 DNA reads TGCGCCAGCAGCTTCGGGGGCGGGAATGAGCAGTTCTTC. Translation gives CASSFGGGNEQFF.

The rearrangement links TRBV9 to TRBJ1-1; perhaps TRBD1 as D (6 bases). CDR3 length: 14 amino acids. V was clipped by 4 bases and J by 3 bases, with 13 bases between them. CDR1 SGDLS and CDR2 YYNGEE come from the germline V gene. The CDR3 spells CASSIQGVDTEAFF. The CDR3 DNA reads TGTGCCAGCAGCATACAGGGTGTGGACACTGAAGCTTTCTTT.

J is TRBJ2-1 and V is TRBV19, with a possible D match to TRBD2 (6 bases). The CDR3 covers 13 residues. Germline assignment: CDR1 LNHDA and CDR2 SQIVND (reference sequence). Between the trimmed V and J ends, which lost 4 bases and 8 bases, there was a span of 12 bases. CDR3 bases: TGTGCCAGTAGTAATACCGGGGAGGATGAGCAGTTCTTC. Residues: CASSNTGEDEQFF. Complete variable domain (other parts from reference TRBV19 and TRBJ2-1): DGGITQSPKYLFRKEGQNVTLSCEQNLNHDAMYWYRQDPGQGLRLIYYSQIVNDFQKGDIAEGYSVSREKKESFPLTVTSAQKNPTAFYLCASSNTGEDEQFFGPGTRLTVL.

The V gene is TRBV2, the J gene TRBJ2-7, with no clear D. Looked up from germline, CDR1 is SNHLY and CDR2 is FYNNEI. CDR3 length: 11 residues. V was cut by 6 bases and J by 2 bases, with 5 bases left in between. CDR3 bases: TGTGCCAGCAGCGCCCCCTACGAGCAGTACTTC. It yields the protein CASSAPYEQYF.

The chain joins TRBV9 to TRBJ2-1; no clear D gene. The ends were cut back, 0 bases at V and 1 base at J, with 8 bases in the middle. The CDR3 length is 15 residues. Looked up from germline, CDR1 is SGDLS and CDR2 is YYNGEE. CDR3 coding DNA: TGTGCCAGCAGCGTAGGGGCCTTATCCTACAATGAGCAGTTCTTC. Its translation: CASSVGALSYNEQFF.

DNA of the CDR3: TGTGCCAGCAGCCGGACTAGCGGGGGCCACGAGCAGTACTTC. Encoded protein: CASSRTSGGHEQYF. The chain employs TRBV7-2 and TRBJ2-7; 13 bases match TRBD2. This CDR3 contains 14 residues. Germline CDR1 and CDR2: SGHTA and FQGNSA. J was trimmed by 5 bases and V by 5 bases; bases with no gene match: 3.

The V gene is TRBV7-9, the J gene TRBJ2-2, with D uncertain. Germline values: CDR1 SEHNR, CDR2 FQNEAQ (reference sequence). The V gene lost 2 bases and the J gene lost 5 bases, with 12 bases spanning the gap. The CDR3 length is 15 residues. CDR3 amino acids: CASSLIELRTGELFF. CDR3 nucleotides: TGTGCCAGCAGCTTAATTGAACTTAGGACCGGGGAGCTGTTTTTT. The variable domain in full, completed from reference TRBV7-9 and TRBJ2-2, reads DTGVSQNPRHKITKRGQNVTFRCDPISEHNRLYWYRQTLGQGPEFLTYFQNEAQLEKSRLLSDRFSAERPKGSFSTLEIQRTEQGDSAMYLCASSLIELRTGELFFGEGSRLTVL.

CDR3 DNA: TGTGCCAGCAGCGTGTCTAGCGGCTCCTACAATGAGCAGTTCTTC. This encodes CASSVSSGSYNEQFF. The V call is TRBV9, the J call TRBJ2-1; 7 nucleotides agree with TRBD2. This CDR3 is 15 amino acids long. J gave up 0 bases and V 2 bases, and 2 bases lay outside the gene matches. CDR1 and CDR2 from the germline V gene are SGDLS and YYNGEE.

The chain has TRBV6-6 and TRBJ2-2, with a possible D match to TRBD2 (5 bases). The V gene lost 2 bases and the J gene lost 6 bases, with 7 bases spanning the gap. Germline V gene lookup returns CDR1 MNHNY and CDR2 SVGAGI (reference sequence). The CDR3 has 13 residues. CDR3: CASSYERPGELFF. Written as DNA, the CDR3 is TGTGCCAGCAGTTACGAGCGGCCCGGGGAGCTGTTTTTT.

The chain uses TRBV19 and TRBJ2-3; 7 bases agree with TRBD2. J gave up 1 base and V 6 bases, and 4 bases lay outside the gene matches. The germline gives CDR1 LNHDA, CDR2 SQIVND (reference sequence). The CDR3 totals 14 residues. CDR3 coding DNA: TGTGCCAGTAGATCACGGGGGGGCACAGATACGCAGTATTTT. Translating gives CASRSRGGTDTQYF. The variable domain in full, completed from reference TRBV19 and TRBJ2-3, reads DGGITQSPKYLFRKEGQNVTLSCEQNLNHDAMYWYRQDPGQGLRLIYYSQIVNDFQKGDIAEGYSVSREKKESFPLTVTSAQKNPTAFYLCASRSRGGTDTQYFGPGTRLTVL.

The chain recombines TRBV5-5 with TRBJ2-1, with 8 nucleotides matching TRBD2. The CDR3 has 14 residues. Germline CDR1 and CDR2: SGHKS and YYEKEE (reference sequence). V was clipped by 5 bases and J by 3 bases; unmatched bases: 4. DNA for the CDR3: TGTGCCAGCAGACAAGCGGGGGACTACAATGAGCAGTTCTTC. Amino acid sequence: CASRQAGDYNEQFF.

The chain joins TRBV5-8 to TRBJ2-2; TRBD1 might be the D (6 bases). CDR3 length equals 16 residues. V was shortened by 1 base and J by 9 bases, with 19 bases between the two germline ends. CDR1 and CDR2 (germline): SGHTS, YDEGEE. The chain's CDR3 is CASSLYWGPNDRELFF. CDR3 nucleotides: TGTGCCAGCAGCTTGTATTGGGGGCCTAATGACCGGGAGCTGTTTTTT.

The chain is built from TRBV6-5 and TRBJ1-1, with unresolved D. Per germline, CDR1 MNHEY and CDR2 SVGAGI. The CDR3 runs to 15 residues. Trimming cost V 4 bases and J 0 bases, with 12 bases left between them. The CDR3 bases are TGTGCCAGCAGTTCGACGGGCAGCTTGAACACTGAAGCTTTCTTT. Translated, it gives CASSSTGSLNTEAFF.

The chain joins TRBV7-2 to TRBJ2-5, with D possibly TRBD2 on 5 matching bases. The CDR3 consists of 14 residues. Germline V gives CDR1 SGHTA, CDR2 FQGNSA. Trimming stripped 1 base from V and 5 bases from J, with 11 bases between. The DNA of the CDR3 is TGTGCCAGCAGCTTAGGGCTAGCCCGCGAGACCCAGTACTTC. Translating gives CASSLGLARETQYF.

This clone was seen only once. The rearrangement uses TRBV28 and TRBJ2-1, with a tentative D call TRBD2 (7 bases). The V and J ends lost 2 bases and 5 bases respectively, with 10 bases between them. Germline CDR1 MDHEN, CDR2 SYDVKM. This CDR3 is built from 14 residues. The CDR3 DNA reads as TGTGCCAGCAGTTTAGCGGGGGCCCACAATGAGCAGTTCTTC. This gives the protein CASSLAGAHNEQFF. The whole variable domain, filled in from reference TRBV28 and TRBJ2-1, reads DVKVTQSSRYLVKRTGEKVFLECVQDMDHENMFWYRQDPGLGLRLIYFSYDVKMKEKGDIPEGYSVSREKKERFSLILESASTNQTSMYLCASSLAGAHNEQFFGPGTRLTVL.

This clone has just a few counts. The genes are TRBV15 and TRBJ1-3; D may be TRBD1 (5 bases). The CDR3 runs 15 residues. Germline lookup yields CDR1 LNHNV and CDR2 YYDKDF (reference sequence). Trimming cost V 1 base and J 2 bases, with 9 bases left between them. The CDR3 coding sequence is TGTGCCACCAGCAGAGGAGGGGAGGCTGGAAACACCATATATTTT. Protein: CATSRGGEAGNTIYF.

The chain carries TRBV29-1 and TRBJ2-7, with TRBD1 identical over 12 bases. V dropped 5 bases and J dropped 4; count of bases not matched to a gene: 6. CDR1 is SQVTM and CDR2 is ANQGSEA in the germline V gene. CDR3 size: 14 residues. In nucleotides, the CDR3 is TGCAGCGTTCTCCGGGACAGGGGGCGATACGAGCAGTACTTC. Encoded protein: CSVLRDRGRYEQYF.

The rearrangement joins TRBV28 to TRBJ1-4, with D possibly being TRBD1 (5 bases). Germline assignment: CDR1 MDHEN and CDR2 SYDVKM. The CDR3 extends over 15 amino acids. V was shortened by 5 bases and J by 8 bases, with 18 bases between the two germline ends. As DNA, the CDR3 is TGTGCCAGCAGTCACAGGACATACTTTGGGGAAAAACTGTTTTTT. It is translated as CASSHRTYFGEKLFF.